The rows below give T cell receptor beta chains drawn from one sample of a study of cytomegalovirus exposure and HLA in healthy donors. The table came from immunoSEQ multiplex PCR; TCRdb's copy has only in-frame clones and leaves some out. The sample carries about 150,000 clones, around 80% recorded once. The source material was PBMCs. The receptor source for this set is a woman aged 35 to 49 in good health and CMV-seropositive. CDR3s include the opening cysteine and the closing phenylalanine or tryptophan. The D gene is left open where the match is weak. Clone size is stated in some rows and not others, as once, few, many or a class when expanded.

TRBJ1-6,NA,TRBD1,TRBV6-5,CASSRTGGNSPLHF,TGTGCCAGCTCCAGGACAGGGGGCAATTCACCCCTCCACTTT
TRBJ2-7,NA,NA,TRBV27,CASSPQGLSEQYF,TGTGCCAGCAGTCCCCAGGGGCTCAGCGAGCAGTACTTC
TRBJ2-1,NA,NA,TRBV9,CASSLKGESYNEQFF,TGTGCCAGCAGCCTTAAGGGGGAGTCCTACAATGAGCAGTTCTTC
TRBJ1-1,NA,NA,TRBV6-5,CASSYSSGARTEAFF,TGTGCCAGCAGTTACTCGTCAGGGGCTAGAACTGAAGCTTTCTTT
TRBJ2-3,once,TRBD2,TRBV7-2,CASSLALAGGGDTQYF,TGTGCCAGCAGCCTCGCACTAGCGGGGGGTGGAGATACGCAGTATTTT
TRBJ1-1,few,NA,TRBV4-1,CASSLLTGTTEAFF,TGCGCCAGCAGCCTCCTCACAGGTACCACTGAAGCTTTCTTT
TRBJ2-3,once,TRBD2,TRBV18,CASSPLAGGSTDTQYF,TGTGCCAGCTCCCCCTTAGCGGGGGGGAGCACAGATACGCAGTATTTT
TRBJ2-1,NA,NA,TRBV5-4,CASSLDVGSSYNEQFF,TGTGCCAGCAGCTTGGACGTGGGGAGCTCCTACAATGAGCAGTTCTTC
TRBJ2-7,NA,NA,TRBV7-6,CASSLADTGPYEQYF,TGTGCCAGCAGCTTAGCTGACACAGGTCCCTACGAGCAGTACTTC
TRBJ2-2,NA,NA,TRBV7-6,CASSWAGTNTGELFF,TGTGCCAGCAGCTGGGCGGGAACTAACACCGGGGAGCTGTTTTTT
TRBJ1-5,few,TRBD1,TRBV28,CASSSPGQRTNQPQHF,TGTGCCAGCAGTTCCCCGGGACAGCGAACCAATCAGCCCCAGCATTTT
TRBJ1-6,NA,NA,TRBV10-2,CASGEETGVGSPLHF,TGCGCCAGCGGTGAGGAGACAGGAGTGGGTTCACCCCTCCACTTT
TRBJ2-2,NA,TRBD1,TRBV10-3,CAIKTDREYTGELFF,TGTGCCATCAAAACGGACAGGGAGTACACCGGGGAGCTGTTTTTT
TRBJ2-7,NA,TRBD1,TRBV5-1,CASSPGQGAYEQYF,TGCGCCAGCAGCCCGGGACAGGGCGCCTACGAGCAGTACTTC
TRBJ2-7,few,NA,TRBV6-5,CASRSLGLSSYEQYF,TGTGCCAGCAGGAGCCTAGGACTGTCCTCCTACGAGCAGTACTTC
TRBJ1-2,few,TRBD1,TRBV6-1,CASSLTGTYGYTF,TGTGCCAGCAGTTTGACAGGGACCTATGGCTACACCTTC
TRBJ1-2,NA,TRBD1,TRBV29-1,CSVGGQNYGYTF,TGCAGCGTTGGGGGACAGAACTATGGCTACACCTTC
TRBJ1-1,NA,NA,TRBV27,CASSTTVATEAFF,TGTGCCAGCAGTACTACGGTGGCAACTGAAGCTTTCTTT
TRBJ2-1,NA,NA,TRBV2,CASSGLGDEQFF,TGTGCCAGCAGTGGACTAGGGGATGAGCAGTTCTTC
TRBJ2-1,NA,NA,TRBV7-6,CASSFGGTSYNEQFF,TGTGCCAGCAGCTTTGGGGGGACCTCCTACAATGAGCAGTTCTTC
TRBJ1-2,NA,NA,TRBV7-9,CASSLSTPGGYTF,TGTGCCAGCAGCTTATCGACCCCAGGTGGCTACACCTTC
TRBJ2-3,NA,NA,TRBV7-8,CASSQEGTDTQYF,TGTGCCAGCAGCCAAGAGGGCACAGATACGCAGTATTTT
TRBJ2-7,NA,TRBD2,TRBV7-8,CASSLGLATYEQYF,TGTGCCAGCAGCTTAGGACTAGCCACCTACGAGCAGTACTTC
TRBJ1-6,NA,NA,TRBV6-5,CASSYITGSGSPLHF,TGTGCCAGCAGTTACATCACAGGGAGCGGCTCACCCCTCCACTTT
TRBJ1-5,few,NA,TRBV4-3,CASSQDSGNNQPQHF,TGCGCCAGCAGCCAAGATTCCGGGAACAATCAGCCCCAGCATTTT
TRBJ1-2,few,TRBD1,TRBV7-2,CASRLDRAAYTF,TGTGCCAGCAGACTGGACAGGGCGGCCTACACCTTC
TRBJ2-7,NA,TRBD1,TRBV19,CASSAQGDEQYF,TGTGCCAGTAGTGCCCAGGGGGACGAGCAGTACTTC
TRBJ1-2,once,TRBD1,TRBV9,CASSHFGAGTGAINYGYTF,TGTGCCAGCAGCCATTTTGGAGCCGGGACAGGGGCCATCAACTATGGCTACACCTTC
TRBJ2-5,NA,NA,TRBV19,CASRTRGESIGETQYF,TGTGCCAGTAGAACGCGCGGGGAGTCGATCGGGGAGACCCAGTACTTC
TRBJ1-2,NA,NA,TRBV4-2,CASSEDSDRDYGYTF,TGTGCCAGCAGCGAGGACTCAGATCGGGACTATGGCTACACCTTC
TRBJ1-1,few,NA,TRBV7-2,CASSLGGIGGANTEAFF,TGTGCCAGCAGCTTGGGCGGGATAGGAGGGGCGAACACTGAAGCTTTCTTT
TRBJ2-3,NA,TRBD1,TRBV27,CASRKLKPGQGITDTQYF,TGTGCCAGCAGAAAATTAAAGCCGGGACAGGGTATCACAGATACGCAGTATTTT
TRBJ1-5,NA,NA,TRBV28,CASSPSTGLVSPQHF,TGTGCCAGCAGCCCATCTACAGGTCTTGTTTCACCCCAGCATTTT
TRBJ1-4,NA,NA,TRBV28,CASSLPAGAGKLFF,TGTGCCAGCAGTCTCCCCGCAGGGGCCGGAAAACTGTTTTTT
TRBJ2-5,few,NA,TRBV7-9,CASSRGGQETQYF,TGTGCCAGCAGCAGGGGTGGCCAAGAGACCCAGTACTTC
TRBJ1-1,NA,NA,TRBV27,CASSFNANRDTEAFF,TGTGCCAGCAGTTTCAACGCCAACCGGGACACTGAAGCTTTCTTT
TRBJ2-6,few,NA,TRBV28,CASSLSPGNGANVLTF,TGTGCCAGCAGTTTATCCCCAGGTAATGGGGCCAACGTCCTGACTTTC
TRBJ2-7,NA,NA,TRBV6-6,CASSYPATGEQYF,TGTGCCAGCAGTTACCCAGCGACAGGCGAGCAGTACTTC
TRBJ2-7,NA,NA,TRBV27,CASGPAPRSSYEQYF,TGTGCCAGCGGGCCGGCGCCGCGATCTTCCTACGAGCAGTACTTC
TRBJ2-3,NA,TRBD2,TRBV7-6,CASSSDAGGPPDTQYF,TGTGCCAGCAGCTCGGATGCGGGAGGGCCGCCGGATACGCAGTATTTT
TRBJ2-3,NA,NA,TRBV11-2,CASSPGAGATDTQYF,TGTGCCAGCAGCCCCGGTGCGGGGGCCACAGATACGCAGTATTTT
TRBJ2-6,NA,NA,TRBV28,CASSLGGANVLTF,TGTGCCAGCAGTTTGGGCGGGGCCAACGTCCTGACTTTC
TRBJ1-2,NA,NA,TRBV5-4,CASSLQGLVNGYTF,TGTGCCAGCAGCTTACAGGGCCTAGTGAATGGCTACACCTTC
TRBJ2-7,NA,TRBD1,TRBV15,CATSRDGTGLHEQYF,TGTGCCACCAGCAGAGACGGGACAGGGCTCCACGAGCAGTACTTC
TRBJ1-1,NA,NA,TRBV6-5,CASSFQDTEAFF,TGTGCCAGCAGTTTCCAGGACACTGAAGCTTTCTTT
TRBJ2-3,NA,TRBD2,TRBV5-1,CASSFGLAGITSTDTQYF,TGCGCCAGCAGCTTTGGACTAGCGGGAATTACTAGCACAGATACGCAGTATTTT
TRBJ1-1,NA,NA,TRBV9,CASSVVGDRLNTEAFF,TGTGCCAGCAGCGTAGTGGGAGATCGACTGAACACTGAAGCTTTCTTT
TRBJ2-7,NA,NA,TRBV4-2,CASSQDSGGDYEQYF,TGTGCCAGCAGCCAAGATTCCGGCGGTGACTACGAGCAGTACTTC